This T cell receptor beta chain is drawn from a study of neurological immune-mediated disorders. TCRdb independently ran MiXCR on the 5' RACE reads; one entry per CDR3 protein. The data show 65,000 to 80,000 distinct CDR3 sequences, under 5.5% seen once. The germline CDR1 and CDR2 sequences are SGHKS and YYEKEE (reference sequence). Trimming removed 2 bases from V and 3 bases from J, with 11 bases in between. CDR3 length equals 15 residues. This clonotype was counted at least ten times. The chain carries TRBV5-5 and TRBJ2-2, with a tentative D call TRBD2 (6 bases). The sample comprised PBMCs. This TCR came from a woman aged 70-85 years with multiple sclerosis. In nucleotides, the CDR3 is TGTGCCAGCAGCTTCTTAGGGGAGGACACCGGGGAGCTGTTTTTT. Amino acid sequence: CASSFLGEDTGELFF.